The rows below give T cell receptor beta chains drawn from one sample of a study of blood T cell repertoires in COVID-19. The table came from immunoSEQ multiplex PCR; TCRdb's copy has only in-frame clones and leaves some out. The sample consists of under 150,000 clones, about 82% of them appearing once. The specimen sequenced was peripheral blood. Receptors were obtained from a woman older than 75 with active or convalescent COVID-19. The CDR3 runs from the conserved cysteine through the conserved F or W. The D gene is left open where the match is weak. Clone size is not always given. Where it is, it says once, few, many or a class for expanded clones.

j_gene	len	d_gene	v_gene	abundance	CDR3nt	CDR3aa
TRBJ2-2	16	TRBD1	TRBV7-9	-	TGTGCCAGCAGCTTACCAGGGGGCGCAGGCACCGGGGAGCTGTTTTTT	CASSLPGGAGTGELFF
TRBJ1-1	14	TRBD1	TRBV5-1	-	TGCGCCAGCAGCTTGGACAGGGGAGATACTGAAGCTTTCTTT	CASSLDRGDTEAFF
TRBJ1-6	14	-	TRBV6-4	-	TGTGCCAGCAGCTCGGGAGATGGGAATTCACCCCTCCACTTT	CASSSGDGNSPLHF
TRBJ2-1	13	-	TRBV7-2	-	TGTGCCAGCAGCGCCCGGCGGGCGGATGAGCAGTTCTTC	CASSARRADEQFF
TRBJ2-2	14	-	TRBV7-2	once	TGTGCCAGCAGCCGCCTCCGGGGGACCGGGGAGCTGTTTTTT	CASSRLRGTGELFF
TRBJ1-2	16	-	TRBV4-3	-	TGCGCCAGCAGCCAAGATATTTATGGAGAAAACTATGGCTACACCTTC	CASSQDIYGENYGYTF
TRBJ1-1	17	-	TRBV12-5	-	TGTGCTAGTGGTCAAGCCCCTTTGGCAGGGTTGAACACTGAAGCTTTCTTT	CASGQAPLAGLNTEAFF
TRBJ1-5	16	-	TRBV21-1	medium-sized	TGTGCCAGCAGCAGTCGATCGACAGGGCGAGGTCAGCCCCAGCATTTT	CASSSRSTGRGQPQHF
TRBJ1-6	15	TRBD1	TRBV10-2	-	TGCGCCAGCAGTGCGTGGACAGGGGACCCTTCACCCCTCCACTTT	CASSAWTGDPSPLHF
TRBJ1-4	18	TRBD1	TRBV6-2/TRBV6-3	-	TGTGCCAGCAGTTACTCGTCAGGGGGCCCACGCCAGAATGAAAAACTGTTTTTT	CASSYSSGGPRQNEKLFF
TRBJ2-3	12	TRBD1	TRBV28	few	TGTGCCAGCAGCCAACAGGGGTATACGCAGTATTTT	CASSQQGYTQYF
TRBJ2-3	16	TRBD2	TRBV6-1	-	TGTGCCAGCAGTGAAGGACTAGCGGGACGCACAGATACGCAGTATTTT	CASSEGLAGRTDTQYF
TRBJ2-7	13	-	TRBV6-5	few	TGTGCCAGCAGTCAGCTCCGGGCCTACGAGCAGTACTTC	CASSQLRAYEQYF
TRBJ1-2	15	-	TRBV2	-	TGTGCCAGCAGTGAATCCGCGACAGGATCCTATGGCTACACCTTC	CASSESATGSYGYTF
TRBJ2-2	18	TRBD2	TRBV18	-	TGTGCCAGCTCACCCCTAGCGGGGGGACGAAGGAACACCGGGGAGCTGTTTTTT	CASSPLAGGRRNTGELFF
TRBJ1-1	15	-	TRBV11-3	-	TGTGCCAGCAGCTTGGGCGCCAGGGGTAACACTGAAGCTTTCTTT	CASSLGARGNTEAFF
TRBJ2-5	15	TRBD2	TRBV11-3	-	TGTGCCAGCAGCCCAAGTAGCGGGGGGCGGGAGACCCAGTACTTC	CASSPSSGGRETQYF
TRBJ2-1	15	-	TRBV6-6	-	TGTGCCAGCAGTTCTGAGGGCGGCTTCGGCAATGAGCAGTTCTTC	CASSSEGGFGNEQFF
TRBJ2-7	14	-	TRBV19	-	TGTGCCAGTAGTACCAACAGGCAGCCCTACGAGCAGTACTTC	CASSTNRQPYEQYF
TRBJ2-2	13	-	TRBV9	-	TGTGCCAGCAGCACGACACCCACCGGGGAGCTGTTTTTT	CASSTTPTGELFF
TRBJ1-1	16	-	TRBV6-5	-	TGTGCCAGCAGTTTGAACCTAGTCAGGGTCCCCACTGAAGCTTTCTTT	CASSLNLVRVPTEAFF
TRBJ2-1	14	TRBD2	TRBV24-1	-	TGTGCCACCAGTGAGACCGGGGGGTTGGATGAGCAGTTCTTC	CATSETGGLDEQFF
TRBJ2-2	15	-	TRBV7-3	-	TGTGCCAGCAGACGGGGACTTACGAACACCGGGGAGCTGTTTTTT	CASRRGLTNTGELFF
TRBJ2-7	18	-	TRBV7-2	-	TGTGCCAGCAGCTTAGGACGGGGGTTACAGGGGAGGACCTACGAGCAGTACTTC	CASSLGRGLQGRTYEQYF
TRBJ2-7	12	-	TRBV12-3/TRBV12-4	-	TGTGCCAGCAGGGGGACTGACCACGAGCAGTACTTC	CASRGTDHEQYF
TRBJ1-1	18	-	TRBV15	many	TGTGCCACCAGCAGACGGCTTATTCCAACAGGACGGAACACTGAAGCTTTCTTT	CATSRRLIPTGRNTEAFF
TRBJ2-7	13	-	TRBV15	-	TGTGCCACCAGCCTAGGACAGCTTACGCTGCAGTACTTC	CATSLGQLTLQYF
TRBJ2-7	13	-	TRBV5-1	few	TGCGCCAGCAGCTTGGTGGGCGAATACGAGCAGTACTTC	CASSLVGEYEQYF
TRBJ2-5	15	TRBD1	TRBV11-1	-	TGTGCCAGCAGCCCTTGGGCAGGGGGATTAGAGACCCAGTACTTC	CASSPWAGGLETQYF